This T cell receptor beta chain emerged from a study of T cells in Graves' hyperthyroidism and ophthalmopathy. Study-wide background: It was at initial diagnosis, before any treatment, that peripheral blood was collected. Study-level findings and limits: Within blood appeared most thyroid clonotypes that had expanded above 0.001.

If no ophthalmopathy progression occurred within 18 months, Graves' hyperthyroidism was stable. Fresh peripheral blood, roughly 9.6 ml, was the source of the PBMCs. The CDR3 extends over 12 amino acids. From germline, CDR1 is WNHNN and CDR2 SYGVQD (reference sequence). V was cut by 3 bases and J by 7 bases, with 6 bases left in between. RNA transcripts provided the source from which TCR beta CDR3 regions were amplified. HTBI primers were used for first-round RT-PCR of the TCR CDR3. MiXCR, applied by TCRdb to the multiplex PCR reads, yields one record per CDR3 protein. The table shows fewer than 350,000 distinct CDR3 sequences, with 18% occurring only once. As for this clonotype: Antigen: not known.

This clonotype originated in a woman aged 45-60 years with Graves' hyperthyroidism. The chain joins TRBV10-1 to TRBJ2-2; D not resolved. Material for sequencing was blood. CDR3 DNA sequence: TGCGCCAGCAGTGAAACAAACGGGGAGCTGTTTTTT. Translated, it gives CASSETNGELFF.